Listed below are T cell receptor beta chains from one sample, sequenced in a study of blood T cell repertoires in COVID-19. This table comes from immunoSEQ multiplex PCR, and its TCRdb copy is limited to in-frame clones, with some not included. The profile shows around 19,000 clones, 70% to 90% of them singletons. The source material was peripheral blood. The receptor source for this set is a human donor in a cohort sampled during active COVID-19. CDR3s leave out the opening cysteine and the closing phenylalanine or tryptophan.

>TRBV28
ASSSGETQY
>TRBV11-2
ASSLRQSTDTQY
>TRBV11-2
ASSLEGTSGTDTQY
>TRBV18
ASSGTGDDSGNTIY
>TRBV5-6
ASSFRSSGNSYEQY
>TRBV9
ASSVEGTLFNEQF
>TRBV15
ATRGVYYNEQF
>TRBV2
ASRRDSGSTNEKLF
>TRBV27
ASTSAEGATGELF
>TRBV11-3
ASSLTSSTDTQY
>TRBV2
ASSGRITYEQY
>TRBV28
ASSLGRGMDTEAF
>TRBV5-6
ASSPGLAGVTEQY
>TRBV28
ASSPWDRAADTEAF
>TRBV7-8
ASSLDKRGTSEQY
>TRBV30
AWRTSGSSDTQY
>TRBV24-1
ATSDPRVPLH
>TRBV10-1
ASSEAGAANEQF
>TRBV11-3
ASSLVPSGEQF
>TRBV5-4
ASSPRQGTETQY
>TRBV3-1/TRBV3-2
ASSRGLDTGELF
>TRBV28
ASSFQRRTDTQY
>TRBV11-3
ASSLTGEVSLF
>TRBV28
ASSLYPGTSGSTGELF
>TRBV12-5
ASGLASELD
>TRBV11-2
ASSLGLPSYNEQF
>TRBV10-3
AISDMGASNQPQH
>TRBV6-2/TRBV6-3
ASSYGFGGNYGYT
>TRBV27
ASSPGQGAQPQH
>TRBV5-1
ASGSGRATETQY
>TRBV12-3/TRBV12-4
ASSPGVGYT
>TRBV27
ASTTLAGQNEQF
>TRBV5-5
ASSLGTGIGNTIY
>TRBV6-2/TRBV6-3
ASSYLYPGRGIGTEAF
>TRBV5-1
ASSFGGGDQPQH
>TRBV6-5
ASSYSRQGHGYT